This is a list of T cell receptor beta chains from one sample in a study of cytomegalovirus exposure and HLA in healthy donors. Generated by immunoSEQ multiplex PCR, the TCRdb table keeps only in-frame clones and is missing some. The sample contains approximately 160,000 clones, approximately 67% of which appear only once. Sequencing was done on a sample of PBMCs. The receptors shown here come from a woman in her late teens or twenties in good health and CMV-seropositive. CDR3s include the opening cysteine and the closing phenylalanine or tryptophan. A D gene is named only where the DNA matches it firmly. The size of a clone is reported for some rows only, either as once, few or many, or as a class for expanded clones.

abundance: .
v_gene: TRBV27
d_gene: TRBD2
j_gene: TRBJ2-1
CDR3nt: TGTGCCAGCAGTTTAGCGGGAGGGCCGGGCAATGAGCAGTTCTTC
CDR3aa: CASSLAGGPGNEQFF

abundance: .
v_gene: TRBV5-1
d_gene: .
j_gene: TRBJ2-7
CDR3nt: TGCGCCAGCAGCTTAGGGGATGCCTCCTACGAGCAGTACTTC
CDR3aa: CASSLGDASYEQYF

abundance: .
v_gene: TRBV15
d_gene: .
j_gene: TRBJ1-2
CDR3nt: TGTGCCACCGCGGCTCCAATGGGCTATGGCTACACCTTC
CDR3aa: CATAAPMGYGYTF

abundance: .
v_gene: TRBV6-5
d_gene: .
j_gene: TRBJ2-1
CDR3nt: TGTGCCAGCAGCCACAGAAGCAATGAGCAGTTCTTC
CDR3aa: CASSHRSNEQFF

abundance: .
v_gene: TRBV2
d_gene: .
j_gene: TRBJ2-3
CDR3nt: TGTGCCAGCAGTGGGGCTAGCGCCAAAAGCACAGATACGCAGTATTTT
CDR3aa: CASSGASAKSTDTQYF

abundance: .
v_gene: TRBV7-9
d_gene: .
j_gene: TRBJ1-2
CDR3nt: TGTGCCAGCAGCTTAGCTCCCTTTGGAGTCTATGGCTACACCTTC
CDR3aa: CASSLAPFGVYGYTF

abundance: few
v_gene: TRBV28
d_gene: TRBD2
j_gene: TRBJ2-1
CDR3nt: TGTGCCAGCAGTCCCGCCCCCGGGAGGAATGAGCAGTTCTTC
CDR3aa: CASSPAPGRNEQFF

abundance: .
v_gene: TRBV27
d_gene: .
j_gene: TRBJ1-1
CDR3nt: TGTGCCAGCAGGCCTCCAGGGAACACTGAAGCTTTCTTT
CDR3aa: CASRPPGNTEAFF

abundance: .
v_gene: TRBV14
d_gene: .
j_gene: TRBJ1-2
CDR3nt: TGTGCCAGCAGTCCGGACAGACGGCCTAACTATGGCTACACCTTC
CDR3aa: CASSPDRRPNYGYTF

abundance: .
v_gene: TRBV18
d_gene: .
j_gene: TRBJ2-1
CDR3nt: TGTGCCAGCTCACCTACCGGACAGAGCTCCTACAATGAGCAGTTCTTC
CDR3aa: CASSPTGQSSYNEQFF